The 25 T cell receptor beta chains reported below all come from one sample, sequenced in a study of blood T cells in healthy people across ages. Through a sample-barcoded 5' primer and a J-beta primer mix, a second PCR was run for about 7 to 12 cycles. TCRdb fed the 5' RACE reads into MiXCR, producing one record per CDR3 protein. Of 550,000 to 600,000 distinct CDR3 sequences listed, roughly 48% are singletons. Sequencing was carried out using blood. These receptors originate from a man older than 75 in good health.

The V gene is TRBV28, the J gene TRBJ2-5; D remains ambiguous. This CDR3 spans 15 amino acids. With 6 bases removed from V and 11 bases from J, the gap between germline ends came to 25 bases. The germline V gene has CDR1 MDHEN and CDR2 SYDVKM. The CDR3 DNA reads as TGTGCCAGCAGCCCCGACCTCCATTCCTACAATGAGCAGTACTTC. Translated: CASSPDLHSYNEQYF.

This clonotype has just one count. The gene calls are TRBV20-1 and TRBJ2-7; 7 bases map to TRBD1. The CDR3 has 15 residues. Germline-derived CDR1 and CDR2 are DFQATT and SNEGSKA (reference sequence). V lost 6 bases, J lost 4 bases, and 15 bases stayed unmatched. The chain's CDR3 is CSAAVPGGRRYEQYF. The CDR3 DNA reads TGCAGTGCAGCCGTTCCAGGGGGACGCCGATACGAGCAGTACTTC.

The chain joins TRBV7-3 to TRBJ1-4, with TRBD1 matching over 9 bases. CDR3 length: 17 residues. Per the germline V gene, CDR1 is SGHTA and CDR2 is FQGTGA. The ends lost 5 bases at V and 3 bases at J; junction bases unmatched: 10. CDR3 coding DNA: TGTGCCAGCAGCCCCGGGACAGGGCGTGGGGCTAATGAAAAACTGTTTTTT. It specifies CASSPGTGRGANEKLFF.

This clonotype was seen only a few times. The chain uses TRBV5-1 and TRBJ2-7; D is possibly TRBD2 (6 bases). The germline V and J ends were trimmed by 7 bases and 3 bases, with 14 bases remaining between them. This CDR3 contains 13 residues. CDR1 is SGHRS, CDR2 YFSETQ, per germline. CDR3 DNA sequence: TGCGCCAGCCGCCTGGGGGGTAGCTACGAGCAGTACTTC. It translates to CASRLGGSYEQYF. The variable domain in full, completed from reference TRBV5-1 and TRBJ2-7, reads KAGVTQTPRYLIKTRGQQVTLSCSPISGHRSVSWYQQTPGQGLQFLFEYFSETQRNKGNFPGRFSGRQFSNSRSEMNVSTLELGDSALYLCASRLGGSYEQYFGPGTRLTVT.

This clonotype turned up a few times. This chain uses TRBV7-2 with TRBJ1-2; D unresolved. Germline V gene data show CDR1 as SGHTA and CDR2 as FQGNSA. CDR3 length equals 14 residues. V lost 1 base to trimming and J lost 8 bases, with 14 bases between them. This CDR3 is CASSLVSPVRGYTF. CDR3 bases: TGTGCCAGCAGCTTAGTCAGCCCTGTGCGAGGCTACACCTTC.

The table lists this clonotype with a few counts. This sequence joins TRBV12-3 or TRBV12-4 and TRBJ2-6; tentative D call: TRBD1 (6 bases). V was pared by 4 bases and J by 2 bases, with 9 bases between. CDR3 length equals 15 residues. The chain's CDR3 is CASSWQGTGANVLTF. The DNA of the CDR3 is TGTGCCAGCAGTTGGCAGGGGACTGGGGCCAACGTCCTGACTTTC.

Comments on this clonotype: At one end, the junction sequence differs from germline, possibly due to a read error. The chain employs TRBV6-2 or TRBV6-3 and TRBJ2-6, with TRBD1 matching 9 bases. The CDR3 loop spans 16 amino acids. CDR1 and CDR2 (germline): MNHEY, SVGEGT. The CDR3 reads CASSPPGQGLSNALTF. CDR3 nucleotide sequence: TGTGCCAGCAGCCCCCCGGGACAGGGCTTATCCAACGCCCTGACTTTC.

The V and J genes are TRBV6-5 and TRBJ2-1; tentative D call: TRBD2 (5 bases). Trimming took 0 bases from V and 8 from J, leaving 17 bases between them. This CDR3 region has 16 residues. CDR1 and CDR2 from the germline V gene are MNHEY and SVGAGI. CDR3 bases: TGTGCCAGCAGTTACTCGAGGGCCTTGGGGATTTATGAGCAGTTCTTC. Translation gives CASSYSRALGIYEQFF.

The V gene is TRBV29-1, the J gene TRBJ2-2, with 8 bases fitting TRBD1. This CDR3 has 14 amino acids. V lost 6 bases and J lost 6; bases outside the gene matches: 9. The germline V gene encodes CDR1 SQVTM and CDR2 ANQGSEA. The CDR3, as DNA: TGCAGCGTCCTGGACAGGGTTAGAGCCGGGGAGCTGTTTTTT. Its translation: CSVLDRVRAGELFF.

This clonotype was picked up a small number of times. The genes are TRBV7-2 and TRBJ2-5; D is unresolved. CDR3 length equals 14 residues. The germline V and J ends were trimmed by 2 bases and 3 bases, with 10 bases remaining between them. CDR1 SGHTA and CDR2 FQGNSA come from the germline V gene. In DNA, the CDR3 is TGTGCCAGCAGCTTAAGCCCGCTAGAAGAGACCCAGTACTTC. It is translated as CASSLSPLEETQYF.

The sample holds a few counts of this clonotype. Here the CDR3 reads CASSLTQAPGYTF. CDR3 DNA sequence: TGTGCCAGCAGCCTTACCCAGGCGCCTGGCTACACCTTC. This chain uses TRBV28 with TRBJ1-2; D is undetermined. The CDR3 spans 13 residues. Per the germline V gene, CDR1 is MDHEN and CDR2 is SYDVKM. V dropped 6 bases and J dropped 7 bases, with 15 bases sitting between them.

The genes are TRBV4-3 and TRBJ2-3, with 11 bases lining up with TRBD1. CDR1 and CDR2 from the germline V gene are LGHNA and YSLEER. The V gene end was trimmed by 0 bases and the J gene end by 4 bases; junction bases not matched to a gene: 3. The CDR3 is made up of 16 amino acids. The CDR3 nucleotides read TGCGCCAGCAGCCAAGATTGGGGACAGGGGGCAGATACGCAGTATTTT. It specifies CASSQDWGQGADTQYF.

V gene TRBV29-1 combines with J gene TRBJ1-4, with D perhaps TRBD1 (6 bases). The V end lost 4 bases, the J end lost 8 bases, and 11 bases lay between the germline ends. The germline gives CDR1 SQVTM, CDR2 ANQGSEA. The CDR3 is made up of 12 amino acids. The CDR3 coding sequence is TGCAGCGTTGGGGGGCACGACGAAAAACTGTTTTTT. Residues: CSVGGHDEKLFF.

This clonotype turned up a few times. CDR3 sequence reads: CASSQVRQGGTEAFF. The CDR3 nucleotides read TGCGCCAGCAGCCAAGTTCGACAGGGGGGCACTGAAGCTTTCTTT. The rearrangement links TRBV4-1 to TRBJ1-1; TRBD1 matches at 9 bases. The CDR3 has 15 residues. CDR1 is MGHRA and CDR2 is YSYEKL in the germline V gene. V lost 1 base, J lost 4 bases, and 4 bases stayed unmatched.

The sample holds a few counts of this clonotype. This chain uses TRBV5-1 with TRBJ1-2; no clear D gene. CDR1 is SGHRS and CDR2 is YFSETQ in the germline V gene. V was pared by 3 bases and J by 3 bases, with 15 bases between. This CDR3 region has 15 residues. This chain's CDR3 is CASSSRQPRDYGYTF. CDR3 in DNA: TGCGCCAGCAGCTCTCGGCAGCCGCGCGACTATGGCTACACCTTC.

V usage is TRBV27 and J usage is TRBJ1-1; D gene unclear. The V end lost 3 bases, the J end lost 4 bases, and 15 bases lay between the germline ends. This CDR3 is 15 amino acids long. The germline V gene has CDR1 MNHEY and CDR2 SMNVEV (reference sequence). The CDR3 DNA reads TGTGCCAGCAGTTTGGTGCAAAAGGTGGGCACTGAAGCTTTCTTT. Translating gives CASSLVQKVGTEAFF.

The V call is TRBV29-1, the J call TRBJ1-4; 9 bases line up with TRBD1. The germline CDR1 and CDR2 sequences are SQVTM and ANQGSEA. The CDR3 runs 17 residues. V was pared by 2 bases and J by 8 bases, with 15 bases of the junction left unmatched. DNA of the CDR3: TGCAGCGTTGAAATGATAGGGGCGGGACAGGGTGTGGAAAAACTGTTTTTT. The encoded protein is CSVEMIGAGQGVEKLFF.

This clonotype came up once. V usage is TRBV5-1 and J usage is TRBJ1-1, with D perhaps TRBD1 (5 bases). Germline CDR1 reads SGHRS; CDR2 reads YFSETQ. V lost 4 bases, J lost 6 bases, and 16 bases lay in between. CDR3 length equals 14 residues. CDR3 bases: TGCGCCAGCAGCCCCGGGGGGTTCAACTCTGAAGCTTTCTTT. This gives the protein CASSPGGFNSEAFF. Full variable domain (remainder filled in from reference TRBV5-1 and TRBJ1-1): KAGVTQTPRYLIKTRGQQVTLSCSPISGHRSVSWYQQTPGQGLQFLFEYFSETQRNKGNFPGRFSGRQFSNSRSEMNVSTLELGDSALYLCASSPGGFNSEAFFGQGTRLTVV.

In this sample, this clonotype turned up a few times. This chain uses TRBV6-5 with TRBJ2-1; 9 bases agree with TRBD2. There are 15 residues in the CDR3. CDR1 is MNHEY and CDR2 is SVGAGI in the germline V gene. J was trimmed by 4 bases and V by 3 bases; bases with no gene match: 4. The CDR3 nucleotides read TGTGCCAGCAGTTATAGCGGGGGTGGTTACAATGAGCAGTTCTTC. As protein: CASSYSGGGYNEQFF.

This sequence joins TRBV16 and TRBJ2-1, with D perhaps matching TRBD1 (6 bases). The CDR3 has 15 residues. Germline V lookup: CDR1 KGHSY, CDR2 FQNENV. Deletions cut 6 bases from V and 0 bases from J, with 12 bases between. In nucleotides, the CDR3 is TGTGCCAGCAGTCCAGGGGTTAGCTCCTACAATGAGCAGTTCTTC. It encodes CASSPGVSSYNEQFF.

This clonotype has at least ten counts. The J gene is TRBJ2-1, the V gene TRBV7-9; D unresolved. The CDR3 length is 12 residues. Trimming cost V 5 bases and J 7 bases, with 9 bases left between them. Germline V gives CDR1 SEHNR, CDR2 FQNEAQ (reference sequence). The CDR3 here is CASSQAGNEQFF. The CDR3 nucleotides read TGTGCCAGCAGCCAGGCAGGTAATGAGCAGTTCTTC.

The chain uses TRBV7-2 and TRBJ2-3; the D is unclear. V lost 5 bases to trimming and J lost 6 bases, with 12 bases between them. The CDR3 is 13 residues long. Germline CDR1 is SGHTA and CDR2 is FQGNSA. CDR3 region: CASSPDGLDTQYF. In nucleotides, the CDR3 is TGTGCCAGCAGCCCGGACGGTCTGGATACGCAGTATTTT.

The genes are TRBV7-9 and TRBJ2-5; no definite D call. From germline, CDR1 is SEHNR and CDR2 FQNEAQ (reference sequence). Trimming cost V 4 bases and J 5 bases, with 8 bases left between them. This CDR3 has 12 amino acids. CDR3 in amino acids: CASSSETETQYF. CDR3 nucleotides: TGTGCCAGCAGCTCGGAAACGGAGACCCAGTACTTC. The full variable domain, completed using reference TRBV7-9 and TRBJ2-5, is DTGVSQNPRHKITKRGQNVTFRCDPISEHNRLYWYRQTLGQGPEFLTYFQNEAQLEKSRLLSDRFSAERPKGSFSTLEIQRTEQGDSAMYLCASSSETETQYFGPGTRLLVL.

V gene TRBV12-3 or TRBV12-4 combines with J gene TRBJ2-3, with 8 bases lining up with TRBD1. J gave up 8 bases and V 5 bases, and 18 bases lay outside the gene matches. The CDR3 is 17 residues long. In DNA form, the CDR3 reads TGTGCCAGCAGTCCCCGGGACAGGAGGGCCTTAGGGGGTACGCAGTATTTT. Translated: CASSPRDRRALGGTQYF.

This clonotype occurred once. This rearrangement joins TRBV5-1 to TRBJ1-1, with D maybe TRBD1 (5 bases). Trimming took 1 base from V and 4 from J, leaving 17 bases between them. This CDR3 comprises 16 residues. Looked up from germline, CDR1 is SGHRS and CDR2 is YFSETQ. CDR3 DNA: TGCGCCAGCAGCTTGCGGGGGTCAGGTCGGGGCACTGAAGCTTTCTTT. The encoded protein is CASSLRGSGRGTEAFF.